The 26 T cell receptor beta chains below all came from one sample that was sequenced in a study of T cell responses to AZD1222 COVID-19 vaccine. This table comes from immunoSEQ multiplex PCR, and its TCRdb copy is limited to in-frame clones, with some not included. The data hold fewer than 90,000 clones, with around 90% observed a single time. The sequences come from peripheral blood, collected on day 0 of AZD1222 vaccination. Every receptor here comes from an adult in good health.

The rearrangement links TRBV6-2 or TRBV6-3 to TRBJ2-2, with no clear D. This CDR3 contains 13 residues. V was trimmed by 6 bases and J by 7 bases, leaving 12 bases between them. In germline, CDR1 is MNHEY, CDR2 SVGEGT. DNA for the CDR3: TGTGCCAGCAGCCCTCGTCACGGCGGGGAGCTGTTTTTT. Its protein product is CASSPRHGGELFF.

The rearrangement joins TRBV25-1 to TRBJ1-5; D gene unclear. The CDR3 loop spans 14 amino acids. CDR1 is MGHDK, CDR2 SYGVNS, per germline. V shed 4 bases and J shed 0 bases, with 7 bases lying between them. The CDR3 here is CASSALYSNQPQHF. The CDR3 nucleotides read TGTGCCAGCAGTGCCTTGTATAGCAATCAGCCCCAGCATTTT.

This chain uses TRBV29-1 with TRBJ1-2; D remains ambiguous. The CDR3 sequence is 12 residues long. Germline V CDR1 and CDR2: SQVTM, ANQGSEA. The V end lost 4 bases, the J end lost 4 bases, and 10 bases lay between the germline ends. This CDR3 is CSVGGEFYGYTF. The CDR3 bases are TGCAGCGTTGGGGGAGAGTTCTATGGCTACACCTTC.

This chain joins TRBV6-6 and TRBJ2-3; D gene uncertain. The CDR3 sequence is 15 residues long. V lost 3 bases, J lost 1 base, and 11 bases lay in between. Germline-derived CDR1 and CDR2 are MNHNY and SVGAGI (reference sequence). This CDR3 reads CASSYANWGTDTQYF. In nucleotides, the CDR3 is TGTGCCAGCAGTTATGCCAATTGGGGCACAGATACGCAGTATTTT.

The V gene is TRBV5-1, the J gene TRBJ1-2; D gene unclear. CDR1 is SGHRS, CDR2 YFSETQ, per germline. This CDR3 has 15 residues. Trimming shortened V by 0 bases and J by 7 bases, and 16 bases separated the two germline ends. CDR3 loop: CASSLGSEVRRGYTF. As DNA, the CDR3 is TGCGCCAGCAGCTTGGGGAGTGAGGTGCGGCGTGGCTACACCTTC.

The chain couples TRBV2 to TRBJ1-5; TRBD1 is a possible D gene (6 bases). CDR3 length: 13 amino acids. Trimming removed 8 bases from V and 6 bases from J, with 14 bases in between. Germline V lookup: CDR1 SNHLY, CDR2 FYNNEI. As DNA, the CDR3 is TGTGCCAGCGGGGGGGACATAGGTCAGCCCCAGCATTTT. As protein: CASGGDIGQPQHF.

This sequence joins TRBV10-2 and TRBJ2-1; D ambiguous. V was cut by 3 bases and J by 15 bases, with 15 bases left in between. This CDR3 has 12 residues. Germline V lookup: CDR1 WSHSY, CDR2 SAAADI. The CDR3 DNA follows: TGCGCCAGCAGTGATATGGGTCCCCCCCCGTTCTTC. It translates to CASSDMGPPPFF.

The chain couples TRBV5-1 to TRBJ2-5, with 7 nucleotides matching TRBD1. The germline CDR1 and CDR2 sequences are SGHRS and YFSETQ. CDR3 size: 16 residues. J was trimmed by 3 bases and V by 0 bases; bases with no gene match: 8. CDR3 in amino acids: CASSLERTGPEETQYF. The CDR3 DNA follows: TGCGCCAGCAGCTTGGAAAGGACAGGTCCCGAAGAGACCCAGTACTTC.

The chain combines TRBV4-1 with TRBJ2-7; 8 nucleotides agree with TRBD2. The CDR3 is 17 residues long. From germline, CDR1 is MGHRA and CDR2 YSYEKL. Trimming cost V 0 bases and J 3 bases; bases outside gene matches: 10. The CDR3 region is CASSQDRSSGRIYEQYF. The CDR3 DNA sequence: TGCGCCAGCAGCCAAGATCGGTCGAGCGGGAGAATCTACGAGCAGTACTTC.

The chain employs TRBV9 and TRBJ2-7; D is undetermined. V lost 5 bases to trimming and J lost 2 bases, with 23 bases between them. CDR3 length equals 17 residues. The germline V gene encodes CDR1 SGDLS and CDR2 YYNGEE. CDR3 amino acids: CASSLDPHPNPTYEQYF. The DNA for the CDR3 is TGTGCCAGCAGTCTAGACCCACACCCAAACCCTACCTACGAGCAGTACTTC.

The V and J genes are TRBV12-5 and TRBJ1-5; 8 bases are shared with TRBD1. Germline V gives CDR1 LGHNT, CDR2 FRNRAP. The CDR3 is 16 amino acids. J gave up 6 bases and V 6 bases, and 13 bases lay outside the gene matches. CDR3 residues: CASGPPGQGTLQPQHF. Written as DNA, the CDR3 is TGTGCTAGTGGCCCCCCTGGACAGGGTACCCTTCAGCCCCAGCATTTT.

In DNA form, the CDR3 reads TGTGCCAGCAGCCCGTCACAGGGTTTCTCTGGGGCCAACGTCCTGACTTTC. This encodes CASSPSQGFSGANVLTF. V gene TRBV9 combines with J gene TRBJ2-6; a weak D match, TRBD1 (6 bases). The CDR3 loop spans 17 amino acids. V was pared by 4 bases and J by 0 bases, with 14 bases between. CDR1 is SGDLS and CDR2 is YYNGEE in the germline V gene. The complete variable domain, with remaining parts taken from reference TRBV9 and TRBJ2-6, reads DSGVTQTPKHLITATGQRVTLRCSPRSGDLSVYWYQQSLDQGLQFLIQYYNGEERAKGNILERFSAQQFPDLHSELNLSSLELGDSALYFCASSPSQGFSGANVLTFGAGSRLTVL.

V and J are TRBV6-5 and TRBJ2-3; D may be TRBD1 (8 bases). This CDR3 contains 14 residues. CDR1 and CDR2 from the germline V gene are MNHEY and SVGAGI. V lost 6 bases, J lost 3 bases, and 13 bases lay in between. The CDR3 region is CASRDREGTDTQYF. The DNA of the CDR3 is TGTGCCAGCAGGGACAGGGAGGGGACAGATACGCAGTATTTT.

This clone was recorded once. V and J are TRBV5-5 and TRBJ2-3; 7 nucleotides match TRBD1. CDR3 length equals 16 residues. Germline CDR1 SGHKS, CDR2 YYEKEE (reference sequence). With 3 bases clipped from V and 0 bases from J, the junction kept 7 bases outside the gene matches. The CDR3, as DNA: TGTGCCAGCAGCTCGATCAAGGACAGGAGCACAGATACGCAGTATTTT. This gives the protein CASSSIKDRSTDTQYF.

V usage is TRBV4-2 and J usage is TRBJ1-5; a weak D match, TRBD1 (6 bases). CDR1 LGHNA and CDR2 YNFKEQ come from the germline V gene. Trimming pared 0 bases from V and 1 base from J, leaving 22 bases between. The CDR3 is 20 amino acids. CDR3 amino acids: CASSQDLQVGTRGSNQPQHF. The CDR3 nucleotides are TGTGCCAGCAGCCAAGATCTTCAGGTGGGGACAAGGGGGAGCAATCAGCCCCAGCATTTT.

CDR3 protein: CASSLERDDGYTF. CDR3 nucleotide sequence: TGTGCCAGCAGCTTAGAAAGGGACGATGGCTACACCTTC. The J gene is TRBJ1-2, the V gene TRBV7-2; D possibly corresponds to TRBD1 (5 bases). V lost 1 base, J lost 6 bases, and 9 bases lay in between. This CDR3 is built from 13 residues. CDR1 is SGHTA, CDR2 FQGNSA, per germline.

The CDR3 here is CATSIRGTGELFF. For the CDR3, the DNA is TGTGCCACCAGCATCAGGGGGACCGGGGAGCTGTTTTTT. The rearrangement joins TRBV15 to TRBJ2-2, with 7 bases fitting TRBD1. Germline-derived CDR1 and CDR2 are LNHNV and YYDKDF (reference sequence). This CDR3 comprises 13 residues. With 4 bases clipped from V and 5 bases from J, the junction kept 1 base outside the gene matches.

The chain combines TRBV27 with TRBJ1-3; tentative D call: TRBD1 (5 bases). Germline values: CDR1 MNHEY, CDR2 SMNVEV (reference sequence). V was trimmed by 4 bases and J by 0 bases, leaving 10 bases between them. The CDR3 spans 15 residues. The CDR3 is CASSSGRFSGNTIYF. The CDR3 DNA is TGTGCCAGCAGTTCGGGACGGTTCTCTGGAAACACCATATATTTT.

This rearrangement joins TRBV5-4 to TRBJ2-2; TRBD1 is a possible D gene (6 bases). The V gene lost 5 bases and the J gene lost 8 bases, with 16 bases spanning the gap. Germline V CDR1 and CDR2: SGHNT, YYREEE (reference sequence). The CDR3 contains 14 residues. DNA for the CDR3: TGTGCCAGCAGAGACCGGGACACCCTAGGGGAGCTGTTTTTT. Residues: CASRDRDTLGELFF. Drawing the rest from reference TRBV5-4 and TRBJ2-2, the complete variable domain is ETGVTQSPTHLIKTRGQQVTLRCSSQSGHNTVSWYQQALGQGPQFIFQYYREEENGRGNFPPRFSGLQFPNYSSELNVNALELDDSALYLCASRDRDTLGELFFGEGSRLTVL.

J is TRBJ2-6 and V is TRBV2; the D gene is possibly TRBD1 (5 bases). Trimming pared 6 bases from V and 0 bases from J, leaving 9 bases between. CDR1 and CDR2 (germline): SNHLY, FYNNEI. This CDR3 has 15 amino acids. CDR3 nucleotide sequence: TGTGCCAGCAGCGGACAAGCCTCTGGGGCCAACGTCCTGACTTTC. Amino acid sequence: CASSGQASGANVLTF.

This CDR3 is CSASWQGNEQYF. DNA for the CDR3: TGCAGTGCTAGTTGGCAGGGTAACGAGCAGTACTTC. The V and J genes are TRBV20-1 and TRBJ2-7; perhaps TRBD1 as D (5 bases). The CDR3 totals 12 residues. V shed 3 bases and J shed 5 bases, with 11 bases lying between them. Germline V gene data show CDR1 as DFQATT and CDR2 as SNEGSKA (reference sequence).

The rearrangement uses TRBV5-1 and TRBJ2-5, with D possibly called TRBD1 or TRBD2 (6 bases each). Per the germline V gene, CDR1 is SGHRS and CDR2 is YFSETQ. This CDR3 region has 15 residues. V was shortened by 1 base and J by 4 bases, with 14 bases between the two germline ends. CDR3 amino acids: CASSLSRGVGETQYF. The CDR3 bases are TGCGCCAGCAGCTTGTCGAGGGGGGTAGGAGAGACCCAGTACTTC.

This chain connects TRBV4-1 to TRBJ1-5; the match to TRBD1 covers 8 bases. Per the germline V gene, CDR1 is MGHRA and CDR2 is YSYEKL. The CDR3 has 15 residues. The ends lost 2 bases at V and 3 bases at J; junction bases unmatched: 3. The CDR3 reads CASSQRTGNNQPQHF. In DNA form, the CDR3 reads TGCGCCAGCAGCCAAAGGACAGGGAACAATCAGCCCCAGCATTTT.

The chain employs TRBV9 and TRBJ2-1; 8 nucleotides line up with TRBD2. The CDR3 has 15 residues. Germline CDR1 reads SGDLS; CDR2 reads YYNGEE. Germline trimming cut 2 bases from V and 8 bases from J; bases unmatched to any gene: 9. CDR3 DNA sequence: TGTGCCAGCAGCGTCGGGACTAGTATCGTCTATGAGCAGTTCTTC. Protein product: CASSVGTSIVYEQFF.

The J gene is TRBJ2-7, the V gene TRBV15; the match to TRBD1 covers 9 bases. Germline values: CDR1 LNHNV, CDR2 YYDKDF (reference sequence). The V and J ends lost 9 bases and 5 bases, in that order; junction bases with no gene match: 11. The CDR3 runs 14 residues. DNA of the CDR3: TGTGCCACAGGGACAGGGAGTTTTTCCGACGAGCAGTACTTC. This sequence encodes CATGTGSFSDEQYF.

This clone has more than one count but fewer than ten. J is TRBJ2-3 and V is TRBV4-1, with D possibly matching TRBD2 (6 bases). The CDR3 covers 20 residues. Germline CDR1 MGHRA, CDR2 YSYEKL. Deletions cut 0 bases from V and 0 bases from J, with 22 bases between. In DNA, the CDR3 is TGCGCCAGCAGCCAAGATAGGAGTAGCGGCTCAATGGGAAGCACAGATACGCAGTATTTT. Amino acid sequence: CASSQDRSSGSMGSTDTQYF.